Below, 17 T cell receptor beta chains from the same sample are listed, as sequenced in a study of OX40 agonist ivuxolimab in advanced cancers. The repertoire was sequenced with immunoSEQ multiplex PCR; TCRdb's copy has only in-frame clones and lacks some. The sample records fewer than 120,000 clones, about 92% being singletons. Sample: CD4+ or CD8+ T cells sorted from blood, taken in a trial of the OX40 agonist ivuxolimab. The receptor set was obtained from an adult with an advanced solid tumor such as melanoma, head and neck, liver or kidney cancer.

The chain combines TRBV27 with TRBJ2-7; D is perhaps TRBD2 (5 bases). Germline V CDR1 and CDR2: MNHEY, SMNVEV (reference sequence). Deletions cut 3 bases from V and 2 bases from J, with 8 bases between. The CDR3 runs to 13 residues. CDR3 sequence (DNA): TGTGCCAGCAGTTTTGCACTAGCCTACGAGCAGTACTTC. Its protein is CASSFALAYEQYF.

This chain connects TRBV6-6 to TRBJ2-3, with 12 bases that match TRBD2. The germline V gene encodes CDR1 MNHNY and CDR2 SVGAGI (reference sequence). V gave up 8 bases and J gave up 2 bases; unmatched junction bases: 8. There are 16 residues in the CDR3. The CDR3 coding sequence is TGTGCCAGCGCACTTCTAGCGGGAGGGACCACAGATACGCAGTATTTT. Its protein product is CASALLAGGTTDTQYF.

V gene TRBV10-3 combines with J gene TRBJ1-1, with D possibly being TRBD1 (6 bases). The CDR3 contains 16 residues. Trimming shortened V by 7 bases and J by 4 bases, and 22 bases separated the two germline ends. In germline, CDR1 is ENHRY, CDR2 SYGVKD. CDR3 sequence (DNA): TGTGCCATCACTCAGGAATGGGGGGCTGAGACCACTGAAGCTTTCTTT. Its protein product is CAITQEWGAETTEAFF.

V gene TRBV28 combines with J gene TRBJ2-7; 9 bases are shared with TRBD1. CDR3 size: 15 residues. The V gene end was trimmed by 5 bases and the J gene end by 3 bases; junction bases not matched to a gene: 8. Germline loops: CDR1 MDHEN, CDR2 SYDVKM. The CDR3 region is CASSPSGQGSYEQYF. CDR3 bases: TGTGCCAGCAGTCCGTCGGGACAGGGAAGCTACGAGCAGTACTTC.

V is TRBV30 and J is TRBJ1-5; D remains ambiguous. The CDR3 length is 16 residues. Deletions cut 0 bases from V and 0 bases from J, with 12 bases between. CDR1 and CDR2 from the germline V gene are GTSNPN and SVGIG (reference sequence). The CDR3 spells CAWSVHGVYSNQPQHF. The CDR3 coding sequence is TGTGCCTGGAGTGTTCACGGGGTTTATAGCAATCAGCCCCAGCATTTT.

The CDR3 nucleotides read TGTGCCAGCTCACCACCATCAGAAAACACCGGGGAGCTGTTTTTT. This gives the protein CASSPPSENTGELFF. This chain links TRBV18 with TRBJ2-2, with D unresolved. Germline-derived CDR1 and CDR2 are KGHSH and LQKENI. This CDR3 has 15 residues. V was pared by 0 bases and J by 2 bases, with 7 bases between.

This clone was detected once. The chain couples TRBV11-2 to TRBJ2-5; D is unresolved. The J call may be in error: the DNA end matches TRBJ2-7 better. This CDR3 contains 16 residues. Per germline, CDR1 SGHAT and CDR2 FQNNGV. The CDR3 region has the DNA TGTGCCAGCAGCTTCAATCTAGGTCAGGCGACCTACGAGCAGTACTTC. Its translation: CASSFNLGQATYEQYF.

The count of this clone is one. The CDR3 coding sequence is TGTGCCAGCAGCCCCCGGGACCTAAGCAATCAGCCCCAGCATTTT. It encodes CASSPRDLSNQPQHF. This chain joins TRBV5-4 and TRBJ1-5; D perhaps matches TRBD1 (5 bases). The CDR3 is 15 amino acids. Germline V gene sequence: CDR1 SGHNT, CDR2 YYREEE (reference sequence). V was trimmed by 4 bases and J by 1 base, leaving 12 bases between them.

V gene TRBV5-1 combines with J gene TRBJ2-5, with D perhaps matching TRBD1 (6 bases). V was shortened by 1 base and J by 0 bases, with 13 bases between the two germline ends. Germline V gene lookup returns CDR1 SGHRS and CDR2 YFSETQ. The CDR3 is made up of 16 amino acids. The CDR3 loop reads CASSLSTRGDQETQYF. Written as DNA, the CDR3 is TGCGCCAGCAGCTTGAGTACCAGGGGAGACCAAGAGACCCAGTACTTC.

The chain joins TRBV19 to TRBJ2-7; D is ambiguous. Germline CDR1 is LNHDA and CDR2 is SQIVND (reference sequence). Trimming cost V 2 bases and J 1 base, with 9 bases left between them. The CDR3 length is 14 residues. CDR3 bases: TGTGCCAGTAGTATATCTCAGGATTCCTACGAGCAGTACTTC. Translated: CASSISQDSYEQYF.

The CDR3 loop is CASSLQGGNQPQHF. The CDR3 nucleotides are TGTGCCAGCAGTCTACAGGGGGGGAATCAGCCCCAGCATTTT. The chain has TRBV6-5 and TRBJ1-5; the match to TRBD1 covers 8 bases. Germline V gene data show CDR1 as MNHEY and CDR2 as SVGAGI. Trimming took 5 bases from V and 4 from J; bases not matched to a gene: 4. This CDR3 spans 14 amino acids.

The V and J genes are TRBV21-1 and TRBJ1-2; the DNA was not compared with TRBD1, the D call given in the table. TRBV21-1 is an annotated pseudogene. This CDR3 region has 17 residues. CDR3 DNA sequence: TGTGCCAGCAGCAAAGCAGAAAGGGGTCAGGGGTTACCGGGCTACACCTTC. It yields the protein CASSKAERGQGLPGYTF.

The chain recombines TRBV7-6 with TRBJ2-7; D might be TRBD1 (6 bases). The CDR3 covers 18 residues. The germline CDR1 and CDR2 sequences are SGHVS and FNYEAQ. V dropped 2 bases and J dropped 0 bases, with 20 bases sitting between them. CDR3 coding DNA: TGTGCCAGCAGCTTATGGAGCGCGACAGGAACTACCTCCTACGAGCAGTACTTC. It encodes CASSLWSATGTTSYEQYF.

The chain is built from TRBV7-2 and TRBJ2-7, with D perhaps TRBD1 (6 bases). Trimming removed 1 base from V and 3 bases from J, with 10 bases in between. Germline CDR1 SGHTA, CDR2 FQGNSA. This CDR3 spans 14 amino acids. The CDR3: CASSLGGPVYEQYF. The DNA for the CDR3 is TGTGCCAGCAGCTTAGGGGGGCCGGTCTACGAGCAGTACTTC.

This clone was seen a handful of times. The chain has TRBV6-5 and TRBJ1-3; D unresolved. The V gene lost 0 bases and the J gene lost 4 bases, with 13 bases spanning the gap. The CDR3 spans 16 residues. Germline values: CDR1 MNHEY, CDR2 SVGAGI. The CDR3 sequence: CASSYSASGVGNTIYF. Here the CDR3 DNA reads TGTGCCAGCAGTTACTCGGCGTCAGGCGTCGGAAACACCATATATTTT.

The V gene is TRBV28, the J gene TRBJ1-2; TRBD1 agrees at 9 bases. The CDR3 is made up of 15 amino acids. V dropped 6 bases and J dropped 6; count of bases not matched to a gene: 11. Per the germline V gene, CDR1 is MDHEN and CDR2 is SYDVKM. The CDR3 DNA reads TGTGCCAGCAGAACCCCCGGGACAGGGATAGATGGCTACACCTTC. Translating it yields CASRTPGTGIDGYTF.

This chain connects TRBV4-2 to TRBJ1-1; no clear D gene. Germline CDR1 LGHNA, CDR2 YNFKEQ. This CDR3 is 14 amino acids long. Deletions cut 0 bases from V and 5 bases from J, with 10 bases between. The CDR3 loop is CASSQDYRETEAFF. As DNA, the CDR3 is TGTGCCAGCAGCCAAGATTATAGGGAAACTGAAGCTTTCTTT.